This T cell receptor beta chain was found in a study of control samples from healthy donors and cancer patients (dated by TCRdb to 2019 to 2021). As to this clone: Its antigen is unknown. One base away there is no much larger clone; base qualities are not given.

Taken from the germline V gene, the CDR1 and CDR2 loops are SGHTA and FQGNSA. The CDR3 sequence holds 15 residues, the cysteine and phenylalanine included. Left in the record is the CDR3 DNA by itself, 45 bases read in frame from the first base. V was cut back by 5 bases and J by 4 bases, leaving a gap of 17 bases between them. The library relied on the immunoSEQ multiplex PCR assay. What TCRdb holds here is the immuneACCESS table cut down to in-frame rearrangements. Part of the clones is not present; checked against another copy, under half of the missing clones reflect an unresolved V gene, and the others are unexplained. The sample contains about 160,000 clones, 92% of them found a single time. The ten largest clones capture less than 0.75% of the sample.

The chain was built from TRBV7-2 and TRBJ1-2; no D gene is confidently identified. This TCR was recovered from a woman in her twenties or thirties in good health. The sequenced material came from blood. CDR3 loop: CASSLPGSFGYGYTF. The sequenced DNA is TGTGCCAGCAGCCTACCCGGCAGCTTCGGCTATGGCTACACCTTC.